Described below is a single TCR beta chain sequence and its context. The antigen is undetermined. With 60 Vbeta and 13 Jbeta primers, the PCR was carried out. Assay used: immunoSEQ multiplex PCR; TCRdb lists only in-frame clones, some missing. This sample yields more than 110,000 clones, of which around 77% are seen a single time; approximately 4.9% belongs to the top ten. CDR1 is LNHDA, CDR2 SQIVND, per germline (reference sequence). J lost 7 bases, V lost 6 bases, and 8 bases had no gene match. The CDR3 loop spans 14 amino acids. The source of the sample is a study of cytomegalovirus exposure and HLA in healthy donors. Whole-study results and caveats: The study assumed roughly uniform donor sequencing depth for presence/absence analyses. Previously analyzed data showed that most TCR beta V segments were productive at a frequency of about 90% or about 30%. Three CMV-associated chains were confirmed in vitro to be specific for CMV antigens. The authors judged a highly shared variant cluster likely a sequencing artifact.

The chain has TRBV19 and TRBJ1-5, with 8 bases matching TRBD1. Sequenced: PBMCs. The TCR comes from a woman aged 50 to 60 in good health and CMV-seronegative. The CDR3 DNA reads as TGTGCCAGTAGCCCGGACAGGGCAAGACAGCCCCAGCATTTT. Translated, it gives CASSPDRARQPQHF. The whole variable domain, filled in from reference TRBV19 and TRBJ1-5, reads DGGITQSPKYLFRKEGQNVTLSCEQNLNHDAMYWYRQDPGQGLRLIYYSQIVNDFQKGDIAEGYSVSREKKESFPLTVTSAQKNPTAFYLCASSPDRARQPQHFGDGTRLSIL.